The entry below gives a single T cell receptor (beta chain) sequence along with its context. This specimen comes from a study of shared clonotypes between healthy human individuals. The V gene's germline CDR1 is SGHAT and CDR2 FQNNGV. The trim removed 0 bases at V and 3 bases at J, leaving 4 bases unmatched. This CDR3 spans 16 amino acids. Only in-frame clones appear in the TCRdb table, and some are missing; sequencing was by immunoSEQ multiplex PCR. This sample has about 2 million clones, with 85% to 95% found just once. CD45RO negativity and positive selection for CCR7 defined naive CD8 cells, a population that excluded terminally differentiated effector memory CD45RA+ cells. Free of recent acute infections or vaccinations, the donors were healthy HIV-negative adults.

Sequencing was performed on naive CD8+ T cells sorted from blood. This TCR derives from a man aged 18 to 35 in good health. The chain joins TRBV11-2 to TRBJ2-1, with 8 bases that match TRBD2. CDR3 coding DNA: TGTGCCAGCAGCTTAGAGGGAGCGGGGGACTACAATGAGCAGTTCTTC. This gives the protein CASSLEGAGDYNEQFF.